Listed below are T cell receptor beta chains from one sample, sequenced in a study of T cell repertoires in cytomegalovirus infection. Antigens for these TCRs are unknown. TCRdb passed the reads through MiXCR, listing each CDR3 protein once. The table has roughly 350,000 distinct CDR3 sequences, just under 35% seen once; the top ten hold around an eighth. Source: cultured PBMCs, taken from culture after CMV antigen stimulation. The source of these receptors is a human donor in good health (CMV status not recorded). Some clones in this sample may be carry-over from other donors' samples. CDR3s leave out the opening cysteine and the closing phenylalanine or tryptophan. Each record gives: CDR3 length, V gene, J gene, CDR3 protein.

11	TRBV5-6	TRBJ1-2	ASSLDREYGYT
13	TRBV19	TRBJ1-1	ASTGGGIGNTEAF
13	TRBV20-1	TRBJ2-1	SAGIPDRQYNEQF
12	TRBV7-2	TRBJ2-2	ASSSGQGTGELF
13	TRBV14	TRBJ1-1	ASSVLVGERTEAF
14	TRBV20-1	TRBJ1-5	SASSVQGFRNQPQH
13	TRBV7-2	TRBJ2-5	ASSFMGGWQETQY
11	TRBV29-1	TRBJ2-2	SVEIPGPGELF
12	TRBV12-3/TRBV12-4	TRBJ2-5	ASTRLAGAETQY
16	TRBV9	TRBJ2-1	ASSVRRGRNPAANEQF
13	TRBV4-1	TRBJ2-1	ASSQDPTAEDEQF
13	TRBV7-2	TRBJ1-5	ASSLWHYSNQPQH
18	TRBV7-3	TRBJ2-1	ASSLGLGTSGRVGTDEQF